This T cell receptor beta chain was recorded in a study of T-cell reconstitution after alpha-beta-depleted transplantation in children. The authors prepared the TCRbeta library with unique molecular identifiers. TCRdb used MiXCR to reprocess the PCR reads, holding one entry per CDR3 protein. The sample records some 830,000 distinct CDR3 sequences, roughly 15% being singletons. This clonotype was sampled from a male patient younger than 18 who had a stem cell transplant for acute lymphoblastic leukemia, so the T cells may come from the graft donor. Sample: PBMCs, mostly from graft donor cells, taken 360 days after TCRalphabeta/CD19-depleted stem cell transplant.

DNA of the CDR3: TGCAGCGTTGTCGGGGAGTCTAGCGGGATGCTAAATGAGCAGTTCTTC. Amino acids: CSVVGESSGMLNEQFF. This chain uses TRBV29-1 with TRBJ2-1, with 9 bases lining up with TRBD2. Germline values: CDR1 SQVTM, CDR2 ANQGSEA. J lost 7 bases, V lost 4 bases, and 14 bases had no gene match. The CDR3 has 16 amino acids.